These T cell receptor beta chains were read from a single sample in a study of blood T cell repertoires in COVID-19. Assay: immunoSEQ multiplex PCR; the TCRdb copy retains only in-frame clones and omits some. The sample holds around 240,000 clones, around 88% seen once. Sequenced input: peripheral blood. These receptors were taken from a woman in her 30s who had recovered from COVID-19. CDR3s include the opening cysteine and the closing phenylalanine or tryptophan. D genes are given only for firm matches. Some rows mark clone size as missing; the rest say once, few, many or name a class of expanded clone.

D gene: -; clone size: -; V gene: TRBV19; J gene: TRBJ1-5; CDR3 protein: CASSIDGGPNQPQHF; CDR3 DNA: TGTGCCAGTAGTATTGATGGGGGCCCTAATCAGCCCCAGCATTTT
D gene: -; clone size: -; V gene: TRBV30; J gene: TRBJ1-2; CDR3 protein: CACYGLGFNYGYTF; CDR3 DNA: TGTGCCTGCTACGGACTGGGGTTCAACTATGGCTACACCTTC
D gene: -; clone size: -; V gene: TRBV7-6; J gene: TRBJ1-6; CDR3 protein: CASSLATEYNSPLHF; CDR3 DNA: TGTGCCAGCAGCTTAGCGACAGAGTATAATTCACCCCTCCACTTT
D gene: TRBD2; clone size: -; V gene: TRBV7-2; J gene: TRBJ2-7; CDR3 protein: CASSLSAGDYEQYF; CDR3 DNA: TGTGCCAGCAGCTTAAGCGCGGGGGACTACGAGCAGTACTTC
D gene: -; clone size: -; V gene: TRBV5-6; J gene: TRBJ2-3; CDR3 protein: CASSLAGSTDTQYF; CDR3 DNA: TGTGCCAGCAGCTTGGCCGGGAGCACAGATACGCAGTATTTT
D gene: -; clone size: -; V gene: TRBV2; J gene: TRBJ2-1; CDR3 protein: CASSEVAPEQFF; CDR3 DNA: TGTGCCAGCAGTGAGGTAGCCCCTGAGCAGTTCTTC
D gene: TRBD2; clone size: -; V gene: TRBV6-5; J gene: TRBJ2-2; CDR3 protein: CASSARTSSTGELFF; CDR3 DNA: TGTGCCAGCAGCGCCCGGACTAGCAGCACCGGGGAGCTGTTTTTT
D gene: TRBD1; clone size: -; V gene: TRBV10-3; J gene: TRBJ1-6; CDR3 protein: CAISELFDRGSSPLHF; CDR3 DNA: TGTGCCATCAGTGAGTTATTCGACAGGGGTAGCTCACCCCTCCACTTT
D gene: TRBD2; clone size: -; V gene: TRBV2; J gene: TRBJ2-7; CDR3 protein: CASSGGLAGTYEQYF; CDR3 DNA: TGTGCCAGCAGTGGCGGACTAGCGGGGACGTACGAGCAGTACTTC
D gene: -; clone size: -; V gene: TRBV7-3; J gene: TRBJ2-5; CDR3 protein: CASSLRRGPQETQYF; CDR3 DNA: TGTGCCAGCAGCTTGAGGCGGGGGCCCCAAGAGACCCAGTACTTC
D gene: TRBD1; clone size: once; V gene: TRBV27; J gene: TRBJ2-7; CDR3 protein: CASSPLTGSRYEQYF; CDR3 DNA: TGTGCCAGCAGTCCTCTGACAGGGTCCCGCTACGAGCAGTACTTC
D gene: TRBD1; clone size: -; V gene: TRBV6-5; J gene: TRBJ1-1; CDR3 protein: CASTYRTGLTEAFF; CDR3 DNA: TGTGCCAGCACTTACCGGACAGGGCTGACCGAAGCTTTCTTT
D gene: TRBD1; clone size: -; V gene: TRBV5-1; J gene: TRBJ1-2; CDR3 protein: CASSLGADRGNYGYTF; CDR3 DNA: TGCGCCAGCAGCTTGGGGGCCGACAGGGGAAACTATGGCTACACCTTC
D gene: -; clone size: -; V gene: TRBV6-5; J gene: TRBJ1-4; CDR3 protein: CASSSYEKLFF; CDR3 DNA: TGTGCCAGCAGTTCCTATGAAAAACTGTTTTTT
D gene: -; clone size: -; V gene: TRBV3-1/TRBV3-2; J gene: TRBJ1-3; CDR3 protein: CASSQGVAGNTIYF; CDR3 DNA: TGTGCCAGCAGCCAGGGCGTAGCTGGAAACACCATATATTTT
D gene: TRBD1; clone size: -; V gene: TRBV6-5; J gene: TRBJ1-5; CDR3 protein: CASSSDRDGYQPQHF; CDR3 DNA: TGTGCCAGCAGCTCGGACAGGGACGGTTATCAGCCCCAGCATTTT
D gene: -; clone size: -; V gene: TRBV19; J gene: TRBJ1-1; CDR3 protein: CASSPSWGVGTEAFF; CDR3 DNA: TGTGCCAGTAGCCCTAGTTGGGGAGTAGGCACTGAAGCTTTCTTT
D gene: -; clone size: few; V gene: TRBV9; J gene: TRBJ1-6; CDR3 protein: CASSVGARGRSPLHF; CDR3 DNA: TGTGCCAGCAGCGTAGGAGCAAGGGGTAGGTCACCCCTCCACTTT
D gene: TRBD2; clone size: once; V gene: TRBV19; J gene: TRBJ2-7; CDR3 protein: CASSGAASGGYEQYF; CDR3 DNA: TGTGCCAGTAGTGGGGCTGCTAGCGGGGGTTACGAGCAGTACTTC
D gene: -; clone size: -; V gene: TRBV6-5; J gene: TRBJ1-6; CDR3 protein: CASSYGQGQNSPLHF; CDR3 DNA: TGTGCCAGCAGTTACGGGCAGGGGCAGAATTCACCCCTCCACTTT
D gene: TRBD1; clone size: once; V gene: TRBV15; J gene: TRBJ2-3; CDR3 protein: CATSMKTGDTDTQYF; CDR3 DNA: TGTGCCACCAGCATGAAGACAGGGGACACAGATACGCAGTATTTT
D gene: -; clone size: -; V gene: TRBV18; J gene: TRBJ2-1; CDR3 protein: CASTSLTAGSYNEQFF; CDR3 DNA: TGTGCCAGCACTTCCCTGACAGCTGGCTCCTACAATGAGCAGTTCTTC
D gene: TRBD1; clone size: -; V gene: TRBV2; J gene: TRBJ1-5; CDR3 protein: CASSGGGRNQPQHF; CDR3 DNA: TGTGCCAGCAGTGGAGGGGGCCGCAATCAGCCCCAGCATTTT
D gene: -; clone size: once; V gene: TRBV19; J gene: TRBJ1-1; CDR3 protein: CASSINAGSNTEAFF; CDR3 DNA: TGTGCCAGTAGTATAAACGCAGGATCGAACACTGAAGCTTTCTTT
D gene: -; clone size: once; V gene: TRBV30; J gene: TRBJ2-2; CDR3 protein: CAWEPPVGRGSAGELFF; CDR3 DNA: TGTGCCTGGGAGCCTCCTGTCGGGCGGGGCTCCGCCGGGGAGCTGTTTTTT
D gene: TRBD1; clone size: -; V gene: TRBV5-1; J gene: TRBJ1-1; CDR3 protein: CASSGTGVGTEAFF; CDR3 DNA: TGCGCCAGCAGCGGGACAGGGGTTGGCACTGAAGCTTTCTTT
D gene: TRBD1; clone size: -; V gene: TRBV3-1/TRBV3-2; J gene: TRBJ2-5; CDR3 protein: CASSQTGQGLETQYF; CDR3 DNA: TGTGCCAGCAGCCAAACGGGACAGGGTCTAGAGACCCAGTACTTC
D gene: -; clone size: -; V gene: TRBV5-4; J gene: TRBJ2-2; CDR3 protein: CASSPESGVGGELFF; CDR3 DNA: TGTGCCAGCAGCCCCGAGTCAGGGGTGGGCGGGGAGCTGTTTTTT
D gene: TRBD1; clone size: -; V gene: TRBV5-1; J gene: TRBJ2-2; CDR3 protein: CASSTYRGGNTGELFF; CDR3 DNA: TGCGCCAGCAGCACTTACAGGGGCGGGAACACCGGGGAGCTGTTTTTT
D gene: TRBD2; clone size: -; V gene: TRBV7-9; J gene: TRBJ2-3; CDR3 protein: CASSPSEASGGWNTQYF; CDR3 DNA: TGTGCCAGCAGCCCATCAGAGGCTAGCGGGGGGTGGAATACGCAGTATTTT
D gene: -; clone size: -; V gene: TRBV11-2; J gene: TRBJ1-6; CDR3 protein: CASSLVAGHGPLDNSPLHF; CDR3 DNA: TGTGCCAGCAGCTTAGTGGCGGGTCACGGTCCTTTAGATAATTCACCCCTCCACTTT
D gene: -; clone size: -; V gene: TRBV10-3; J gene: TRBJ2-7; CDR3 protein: CAISETQGSEQYF; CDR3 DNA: TGTGCCATCAGTGAGACACAGGGCAGCGAGCAGTACTTC
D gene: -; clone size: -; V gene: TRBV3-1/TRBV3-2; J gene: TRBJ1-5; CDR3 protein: CASSQGGGRGQPQHF; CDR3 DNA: TGTGCCAGCAGCCAAGGCGGAGGGCGGGGCCAGCCCCAGCATTTT
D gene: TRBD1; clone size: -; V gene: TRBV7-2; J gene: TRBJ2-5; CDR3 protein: CASSLVWDRETQYF; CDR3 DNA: TGTGCCAGCAGCTTAGTTTGGGACAGGGAGACCCAGTACTTC
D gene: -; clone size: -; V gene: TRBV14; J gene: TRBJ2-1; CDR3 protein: CASSQGPRAGLTTHEQFF; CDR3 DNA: TGTGCCAGCAGCCAAGGGCCGCGTGCGGGACTGACTACTCATGAGCAGTTCTTC
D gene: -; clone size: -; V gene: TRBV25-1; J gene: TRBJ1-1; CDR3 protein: CASSELPGRGMNTEAFF; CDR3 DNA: TGTGCCAGCAGTGAATTGCCGGGGCGCGGGATGAACACTGAAGCTTTCTTT
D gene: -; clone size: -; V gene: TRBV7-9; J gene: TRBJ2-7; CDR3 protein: CASSPRSKGPGEQYF; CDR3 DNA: TGTGCCAGCAGCCCCCGAAGCAAAGGTCCGGGCGAGCAGTACTTC
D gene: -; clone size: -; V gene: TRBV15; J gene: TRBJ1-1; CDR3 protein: CATSRGGLNTEAFF; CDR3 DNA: TGTGCCACCAGCAGAGGCGGGCTGAACACTGAAGCTTTCTTT